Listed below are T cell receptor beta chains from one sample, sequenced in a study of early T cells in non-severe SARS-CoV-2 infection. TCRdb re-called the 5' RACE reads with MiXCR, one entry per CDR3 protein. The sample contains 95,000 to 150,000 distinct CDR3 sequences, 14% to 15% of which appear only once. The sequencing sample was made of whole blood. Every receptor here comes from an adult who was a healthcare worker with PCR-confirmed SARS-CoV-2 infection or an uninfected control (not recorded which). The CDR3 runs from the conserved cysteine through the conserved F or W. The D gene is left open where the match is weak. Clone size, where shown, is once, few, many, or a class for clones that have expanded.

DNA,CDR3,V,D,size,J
TGTGCCAGCAGCTTGGTGGGTAGGACAGGGGACCGAAATGGCTACACCTTC,CASSLVGRTGDRNGYTF,TRBV5-4,TRBD1,-,TRBJ1-2
TGTGCCAGCAGTTCCCCGACTCCCCTGGGTGGCTACACCTTC,CASSSPTPLGGYTF,TRBV12-3/TRBV12-4,-,few,TRBJ1-2
TGTGCCAGCAGTCCCCTAGGTCCGAGCACAGATACGCAGTATTTT,CASSPLGPSTDTQYF,TRBV2,-,-,TRBJ2-3
TGCGCCAGCAGCCAAATGTATCGGGGCACTCAAGAGACCCAGTACTTC,CASSQMYRGTQETQYF,TRBV4-1,-,few,TRBJ2-5
TGTGCCACCAGCAATAGCGGGGCAGAGACCCAGTACTTC,CATSNSGAETQYF,TRBV15,TRBD2,few,TRBJ2-5
TGTGCCAGTAGTATCGGCAGAACCTACGAGCAGTACTTC,CASSIGRTYEQYF,TRBV19,-,-,TRBJ2-7
TGCGCCAGCAGCGCGGTCCCAGGGACCGATGGGGCCAACGTCCTGACTTTC,CASSAVPGTDGANVLTF,TRBV5-1,-,-,TRBJ2-6
TGTGCCAGCAGTGCATCGTTGAACACTGAAGCTTTCTTT,CASSASLNTEAFF,TRBV6-4,-,many,TRBJ1-1
TGCGCCAGCAGCCCCATGGACAAAAATCAGCCCCAGCATTTT,CASSPMDKNQPQHF,TRBV5-1,-,few,TRBJ1-5
TGCGCCAGCAGCCAAGAGGGCGGGGGCTACACCGAGCAGTACTTC,CASSQEGGGYTEQYF,TRBV4-1,-,-,TRBJ2-7
TGTGCCAGCAGCCACACAGGGGGCAAAAACATTCAGTACTTC,CASSHTGGKNIQYF,TRBV3-1,TRBD1,few,TRBJ2-4
TGCAGTGCTAGGGACAGCCCGGCAGGGGATCTATATAATTCACCCCTCCACTTT,CSARDSPAGDLYNSPLHF,TRBV20-1,-,few,TRBJ1-6
TGTGCCAGCAGCTTATGGGGATCCCAAGCTTTCTTT,CASSLWGSQAFF,TRBV7-8,-,few,TRBJ1-1
TGTGCCAGCAGTTTAGCCCTACGACTGACAGGGTCGGATACGCAGTATTTT,CASSLALRLTGSDTQYF,TRBV12-3/TRBV12-4,TRBD1,few,TRBJ2-3
TGTGCCAGCAGCCTCACTGGTGAGCAGTTCTTC,CASSLTGEQFF,TRBV5-6,-,few,TRBJ2-1
TGTGCCAGCAGCCAGGAGGAGTCAAGAATGCTAAGCGGGGGCCCAGTGACCCAGTACTTC,CASSQEESRMLSGGPVTQYF,TRBV3-1,TRBD2,few,TRBJ2-5
TGTGCCTGGACTCCCGACAGGGGGTACGGCTACACCTTC,CAWTPDRGYGYTF,TRBV30,TRBD1,few,TRBJ1-2
TGTGCCAGCATTTGGGCTGAGACGAATCAGCCCCAGCATTTT,CASIWAETNQPQHF,TRBV6-1,-,many,TRBJ1-5
TGTGCCAGCAGGATGTCAGGGAAGCATAATCAGCCCCAGCATTTT,CASRMSGKHNQPQHF,TRBV28,-,few,TRBJ1-5
TGCGCCAGCAGCCAAGAAATTAGGGGGCAGGGTGGCTACACCTTC,CASSQEIRGQGGYTF,TRBV4-1,TRBD1,few,TRBJ1-2
TGTGCCATCACCCAAGGACTAGACGTGAATGAGCAGTTCTTC,CAITQGLDVNEQFF,TRBV10-3,TRBD2,few,TRBJ2-1
TGCAGCGCCTACAGACCCTCCTATGGCTACACCTTC,CSAYRPSYGYTF,TRBV29-1,-,-,TRBJ1-2
TGTGCCAGTAGTATTGTTGGCAGTCAAGGGACCCAGTACTTC,CASSIVGSQGTQYF,TRBV19,-,-,TRBJ2-5
TGTGCCAGCAGCTTAGTAGGCAGGGGGATCCTTTCCTCTGGAAACACCATATATTTT,CASSLVGRGILSSGNTIYF,TRBV11-2,TRBD1,few,TRBJ1-3
TGTGCCAGCAGTTACTCCCAGTACGAGCAGTACTTC,CASSYSQYEQYF,TRBV6-2/TRBV6-3,-,few,TRBJ2-7
TGTGCCAGCACCCCAGACAGTTTCACCGGGGAGCTGTTTTTT,CASTPDSFTGELFF,TRBV7-2,-,-,TRBJ2-2
TGTGCCAGCAGCCATCAGGAGTACGAGCAGTACTTC,CASSHQEYEQYF,TRBV3-1,-,-,TRBJ2-7
TGTGCCAGCAGCCTCGGACAGGCAAGGACTAATGAAAAACTGTTTTTT,CASSLGQARTNEKLFF,TRBV11-2,TRBD1,few,TRBJ1-4
TGTGCCAGCAGATTGAGGGCGGGGGCTCTTCTTCCCACAGATACGCAGTATTTT,CASRLRAGALLPTDTQYF,TRBV2,-,few,TRBJ2-3
TGTGCCAGCAGCGCCAAGACTAGAGAGTACCAAGAGACCCAGTACTTC,CASSAKTREYQETQYF,TRBV9,-,-,TRBJ2-5
TGTGCCAGCAGCTTAGGAAGGGTCGGCTTAGGTAACTATGGCTACACCTTC,CASSLGRVGLGNYGYTF,TRBV13,-,-,TRBJ1-2
TGTGCCAGCACGGGGGGCGTCTACGAGCAGTACTTC,CASTGGVYEQYF,TRBV2,-,-,TRBJ2-7
TGTGCCAGCAGCCCCGTAGGGAGCTCCTACAATGAGCAGTTCTTC,CASSPVGSSYNEQFF,TRBV3-1,-,-,TRBJ2-1
TGCGCCAGCAGCTTGGAAGGGGGCGCCGGGACCCTCCACTTT,CASSLEGGAGTLHF,TRBV5-1,TRBD1,once,TRBJ1-6
TGCAGTGCTAGAGCCTACTCTTCCTACGAGCAGTACTTC,CSARAYSSYEQYF,TRBV20-1,-,few,TRBJ2-7
TGTGCCATCAGTGAGACGGGGACCCAGTACTTC,CAISETGTQYF,TRBV10-3,-,few,TRBJ2-5
TGTGCCAGCAGCTCCCTCGCCGGGACAGGGGACGGGACGGCCAAAAACATTCAGTACTTC,CASSSLAGTGDGTAKNIQYF,TRBV12-3/TRBV12-4,TRBD1,-,TRBJ2-4
TGTGCCAGCAGGAGTGCCAGGGATAGGGCCAATGAGCAGTTCTTC,CASRSARDRANEQFF,TRBV5-4,-,few,TRBJ2-1
TGTGCCAGTAGTTTCAGGGAGACGAACACTGAAGCTTTCTTT,CASSFRETNTEAFF,TRBV19,-,few,TRBJ1-1
TGTGCCAGCAGCCCCTGGAAAGACGCGAACACCGGGGAGCTGTTTTTT,CASSPWKDANTGELFF,TRBV9,-,few,TRBJ2-2
TGTGCCAGCAGTTACTCGGACAGCACCTATGGCTACACCTTC,CASSYSDSTYGYTF,TRBV6-6,-,-,TRBJ1-2
TGTGCCAGCACCCCGGGACTTCGCACAGATACGCAGTATTTT,CASTPGLRTDTQYF,TRBV12-3/TRBV12-4,-,-,TRBJ2-3
TGTGCCAGCAGCTTAGTCCCCCCCAGAGGGACCGGGGAGCTGTTTTTT,CASSLVPPRGTGELFF,TRBV7-9,-,few,TRBJ2-2
TGTGCCAGCAGCAGTCTAACCCCTGGGACGGGCTATGGCTACACCTTC,CASSSLTPGTGYGYTF,TRBV7-9,-,few,TRBJ1-2
TGTGCCAGCAGTTTATCGGAAATCGGGACTGAAGCTTTCTTT,CASSLSEIGTEAFF,TRBV27,-,many,TRBJ1-1
TGTGCCAGCAGTAGAGGCGCTGAAGCTTTCTTT,CASSRGAEAFF,TRBV28,-,few,TRBJ1-1
TGTGCCATCAGCCCCTCTTCCGGGACAGGGTCCTACAATGAGCAGTTCTTC,CAISPSSGTGSYNEQFF,TRBV10-3,TRBD1,-,TRBJ2-1
TGTGCCAGTACCCCTCGACAGGGGGGTCAGCCCCAGCATTTT,CASTPRQGGQPQHF,TRBV19,TRBD1,few,TRBJ1-5